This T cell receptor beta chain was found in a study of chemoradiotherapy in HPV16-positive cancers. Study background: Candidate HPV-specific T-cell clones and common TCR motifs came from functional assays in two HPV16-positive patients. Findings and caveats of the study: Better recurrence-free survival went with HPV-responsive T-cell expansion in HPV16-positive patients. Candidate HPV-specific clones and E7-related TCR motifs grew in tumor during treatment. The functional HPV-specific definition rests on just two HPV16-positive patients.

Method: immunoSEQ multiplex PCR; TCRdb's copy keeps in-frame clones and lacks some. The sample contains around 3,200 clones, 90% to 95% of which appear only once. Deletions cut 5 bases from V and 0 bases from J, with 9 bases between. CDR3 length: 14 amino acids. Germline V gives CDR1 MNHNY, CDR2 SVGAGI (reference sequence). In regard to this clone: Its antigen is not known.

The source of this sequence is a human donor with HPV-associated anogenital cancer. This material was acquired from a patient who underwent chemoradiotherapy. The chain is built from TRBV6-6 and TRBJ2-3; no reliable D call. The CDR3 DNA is TGTGCCAGCAGTCCACTGACTAGCACAGATACGCAGTATTTT. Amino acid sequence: CASSPLTSTDTQYF.